A single sample gave rise to the 28 T cell receptor beta chains below, sequenced in a study of blood T cells in healthy people across ages. Through a sample-barcoded 5' primer and a J-beta primer mix, a second PCR was run for about 6 to 12 cycles. TCRdb redid the calling of the 5' RACE reads with MiXCR, one entry per CDR3 protein. This sample yields roughly 1,500,000 distinct CDR3 sequences, of which roughly 40% are seen a single time; roughly 7.9% belongs to the top ten. Sequencing input: blood. The source is a woman younger than 30 in good health.

This clonotype appeared a few times. This sequence joins TRBV5-1 and TRBJ2-1, with 12 bases identical to TRBD2. The trim removed 5 bases at V and 7 bases at J, leaving 7 bases unmatched. There are 15 residues in the CDR3. The germline V gene has CDR1 SGHRS and CDR2 YFSETQ. The CDR3 is CASRELAGGSNEQFF. The CDR3 coding sequence is TGCGCCAGCAGAGAGCTAGCGGGAGGGAGTAATGAGCAGTTCTTC.

This chain uses TRBV9 with TRBJ2-5, with D maybe TRBD1 (6 bases). The V gene's germline CDR1 is SGDLS and CDR2 YYNGEE. Trimming removed 3 bases from V and 1 base from J, with 13 bases in between. This CDR3 comprises 15 residues. The CDR3 here is CASSASGAVQETQYF. In DNA, the CDR3 is TGTGCCAGCAGCGCCTCAGGGGCAGTCCAAGAGACCCAGTACTTC.

This clonotype was observed a handful of times. This rearrangement joins TRBV18 to TRBJ2-3; 7 bases are shared with TRBD2. The CDR3 extends over 15 amino acids. V gave up 4 bases and J gave up 1 base; unmatched junction bases: 5. From germline, CDR1 is KGHSH and CDR2 LQKENI. In DNA form, the CDR3 reads TGTGCCAGCTCACGAGGACTAGAAGGCACAGATACGCAGTATTTT. Translated: CASSRGLEGTDTQYF. Supplemented by reference TRBV18 and TRBJ2-3, the full variable domain reads NAGVMQNPRHLVRRRGQEARLRCSPMKGHSHVYWYRQLPEEGLKFMVYLQKENIIDESGMPKERFSAEFPKEGPSILRIQQVVRGDSAAYFCASSRGLEGTDTQYFGPGTRLTVL.

This clonotype was recorded at least ten times. V and J are TRBV7-2 and TRBJ1-2, with TRBD1 matching 12 bases. The junction had 4 bases not matched to a gene; V was cut back by 5 bases and J by 3 bases. Germline V lookup: CDR1 SGHTA, CDR2 FQGNSA. The CDR3 sequence is 15 residues long. The CDR3 bases are TGTGCCAGCAGCGGGGACAGGGGGCTATACTATGGCTACACCTTC. This encodes CASSGDRGLYYGYTF.

The genes are TRBV11-2 and TRBJ2-5; 9 nucleotides align to TRBD1. The DNA matches TRBJ2-7 better at its end, which makes the J call doubtful. CDR3 length: 16 amino acids. Germline CDR1 reads SGHAT; CDR2 reads FQNNGV. CDR3 protein: CASSEGYRDRVYEQYF. The CDR3, as DNA: TGTGCCAGCAGCGAAGGTTACCGGGACAGGGTTTACGAGCAGTACTTC.

The rearrangement joins TRBV27 to TRBJ2-5; D unresolved. The assigned J gene may be wrong: the sequence end matches TRBJ2-7 better. Germline loops: CDR1 MNHEY, CDR2 SMNVEV (reference sequence). The CDR3 has 15 residues. CDR3 nucleotide sequence: TGTGCCAGCAGTCCCCGTCGGACCGTGGCCTCCGAGCAGTACTTC. Translated, it gives CASSPRRTVASEQYF.

This clonotype showed up just a few times. The chain combines TRBV7-9 with TRBJ1-6, with D possibly matching TRBD1 (5 bases). Trimming took 7 bases from V and 6 from J, leaving 16 bases between them. CDR1 and CDR2 from the germline V gene are SEHNR and FQNEAQ (reference sequence). CDR3 length: 15 amino acids. CDR3 nucleotide sequence: TGTGCCAGCAATAGGGGAGAACCCGGTAATTCACCCCTCCACTTT. It yields the protein CASNRGEPGNSPLHF.

Regarding this clonotype: A much larger clone lies one base from this, so it may be a read error. Written as DNA, the CDR3 is TGCGCCAGCAGCTTGGAGGGGGACAACTTGGATGAGCAGTTCTTC. Translated: CASSLEGDNLDEQFF. The chain uses TRBV5-1 and TRBJ2-1; D may be TRBD1 (6 bases). Trimming removed 0 bases from V and 8 bases from J, with 15 bases in between. CDR1 is SGHRS and CDR2 is YFSETQ in the germline V gene. The CDR3 loop spans 15 amino acids.

In its sample, this clonotype was seen a few times. V is TRBV20-1 and J is TRBJ2-5; 7 positions agree with TRBD2. This CDR3 comprises 13 residues. The V and J ends lost 6 bases and 3 bases, in that order; junction bases with no gene match: 7. Germline values: CDR1 DFQATT, CDR2 SNEGSKA (reference sequence). As DNA, the CDR3 is TGCAGTGCCCGAGGACTAGTTGAAGAGACCCAGTACTTC. Translated: CSARGLVEETQYF.

In its sample, this clonotype was seen a few times. V and J are TRBV27 and TRBJ1-2, with a tentative D call TRBD1 (6 bases). This CDR3 comprises 15 residues. From germline, CDR1 is MNHEY and CDR2 SMNVEV (reference sequence). V gave up 4 bases and J gave up 5 bases, with 17 bases separating them. Written as DNA, the CDR3 is TGTGCCAGCAGTTCCCAGGGGCCCTGGCGATATGGCTACACCTTC. It codes for CASSSQGPWRYGYTF.

The chain carries TRBV28 and TRBJ1-2, with no clear D. V was pared by 11 bases and J by 2 bases, with 9 bases between. This CDR3 spans 11 amino acids. The germline V gene has CDR1 MDHEN and CDR2 SYDVKM. In nucleotides, the CDR3 is TGTGCCGTCGAGGGAAACTATGGCTACACCTTC. It translates to CAVEGNYGYTF.

The sample holds a few counts of this clonotype. This rearrangement joins TRBV30 to TRBJ2-1; unclear D gene. The germline V and J ends were trimmed by 0 bases and 10 bases, with 10 bases remaining between them. The CDR3 length is 12 residues. Germline lookup yields CDR1 GTSNPN and CDR2 SVGIG (reference sequence). The chain's CDR3 is CAWSVQPGEQFF. The CDR3 DNA is TGTGCCTGGAGTGTCCAACCCGGGGAGCAGTTCTTC.

The rearrangement links TRBV5-1 to TRBJ2-5, with D possibly TRBD1 on 8 matching bases. Looked up from germline, CDR1 is SGHRS and CDR2 is YFSETQ. V was pared by 3 bases and J by 2 bases, with 17 bases between. This CDR3 contains 16 residues. As DNA, the CDR3 is TGCGCCAGCAGCTCCATGACACAGGGGGGGCAAGAGACCCAGTACTTC. Its protein product is CASSSMTQGGQETQYF.

The chain carries TRBV10-3 and TRBJ2-3; no firm D call. The CDR3 is made up of 15 amino acids. Germline V gene lookup returns CDR1 ENHRY and CDR2 SYGVKD. V was clipped by 6 bases and J by 0 bases, with 13 bases between them. This CDR3 reads CAIRVVGFSTDTQYF. DNA of the CDR3: TGTGCCATCAGGGTGGTGGGATTTAGCACAGATACGCAGTATTTT.

The J gene is TRBJ2-3, the V gene TRBV6-1; D remains unclear. CDR1 and CDR2 (germline): MNHNS, SASEGT. The germline V and J ends were trimmed by 0 bases and 2 bases, with 9 bases remaining between them. The CDR3 extends over 15 amino acids. CDR3 in amino acids: CASSEAQTTTDTQYF. CDR3 sequence (DNA): TGTGCCAGCAGTGAAGCTCAGACCACCACAGATACGCAGTATTTT.

The V gene is TRBV7-2, the J gene TRBJ1-1, with D hard to call. This CDR3 has 14 residues. CDR1 and CDR2 (germline): SGHTA, FQGNSA. Trimming stripped 4 bases from V and 2 bases from J, with 11 bases between. CDR3 sequence reads: CASSWKVKNTEAFF. The CDR3 DNA reads as TGTGCCAGCAGCTGGAAGGTCAAAAACACTGAAGCTTTCTTT.

The J gene is TRBJ2-1, the V gene TRBV5-5; D is possibly TRBD2 (6 bases). Germline CDR1 is SGHKS and CDR2 is YYEKEE (reference sequence). V dropped 4 bases and J dropped 2 bases, with 10 bases sitting between them. This CDR3 is built from 14 residues. The CDR3 is CASSEDYTYNEQFF. The CDR3 nucleotides read TGTGCCAGCAGCGAGGACTATACCTACAATGAGCAGTTCTTC.

CDR3 sequence (DNA): TGCAGTGCCCCTGAAGGGACTAGCGGGAAGAAACCCTACGAGCAGTACTTC. It translates to CSAPEGTSGKKPYEQYF. V is TRBV20-1 and J is TRBJ2-7, with 13 nucleotides matching TRBD2. Trimming cost V 6 bases and J 2 bases; bases outside gene matches: 13. Germline CDR1 reads DFQATT; CDR2 reads SNEGSKA (reference sequence). The CDR3 has 17 amino acids.

The V call is TRBV9, the J call TRBJ2-3, with no clear D. Trimming left V 4 bases short and J 6 bases short, with 15 bases between. This CDR3 has 14 residues. Germline CDR1 SGDLS, CDR2 YYNGEE. The CDR3, as DNA: TGTGCCAGCAGCCCACGGGCTAAAACGGATACGCAGTATTTT. It is translated as CASSPRAKTDTQYF.

This clonotype was observed a few times. The chain is built from TRBV15 and TRBJ2-1; D is undetermined. Per germline, CDR1 LNHNV and CDR2 YYDKDF (reference sequence). The CDR3 totals 15 residues. V dropped 0 bases and J dropped 7 bases, with 13 bases sitting between them. CDR3 sequence reads: CATSRDLGRLNEQFF. In DNA form, the CDR3 reads TGTGCCACCAGCAGAGATCTGGGCAGACTTAATGAGCAGTTCTTC.

The genes are TRBV5-1 and TRBJ2-5; no reliable D call. Germline CDR1 SGHRS, CDR2 YFSETQ. This CDR3 contains 15 residues. Trimming left V 0 bases short and J 2 bases short, with 11 bases between. The CDR3 coding sequence is TGCGCCAGCAGCTTGGAAGTAGGTATACAAGAGACCCAGTACTTC. This gives the protein CASSLEVGIQETQYF.

The chain is built from TRBV6-1 and TRBJ2-5; unclear D gene. CDR1 is MNHNS, CDR2 SASEGT, per germline. The CDR3 loop spans 16 amino acids. Trimming left V 3 bases short and J 2 bases short, with 16 bases between. CDR3 coding DNA: TGTGCCAGCAGTGAGTCCCTGGTAGCCTATCAAGAGACCCAGTACTTC. As protein: CASSESLVAYQETQYF.

This chain connects TRBV20-1 to TRBJ1-1; 7 bases match TRBD1. The germline CDR1 and CDR2 sequences are DFQATT and SNEGSKA (reference sequence). The CDR3 is 12 residues long. Trimming took 4 bases from V and 4 from J; bases not matched to a gene: 3. CDR3 protein: CSANRQGTEAFF. The CDR3 coding sequence is TGCAGTGCTAATCGACAGGGCACTGAAGCTTTCTTT.

The chain uses TRBV9 and TRBJ2-2; the D gene could be TRBD1 or TRBD2 (5 bases each). This CDR3 comprises 15 residues. Per germline, CDR1 SGDLS and CDR2 YYNGEE. With 0 bases removed from V and 7 bases from J, the gap between germline ends came to 13 bases. The CDR3 is CASSVGGSRGGELFF. The CDR3 DNA sequence: TGTGCCAGCAGCGTAGGGGGGTCCCGGGGCGGGGAGCTGTTTTTT. The full variable domain, rest sourced from reference TRBV9 and TRBJ2-2, is DSGVTQTPKHLITATGQRVTLRCSPRSGDLSVYWYQQSLDQGLQFLIQYYNGEERAKGNILERFSAQQFPDLHSELNLSSLELGDSALYFCASSVGGSRGGELFFGEGSRLTVL.

This chain links TRBV27 with TRBJ2-5; 7 positions match TRBD2. The end of the DNA is better explained by TRBJ2-7, so the J call may be wrong. The CDR3 contains 17 residues. Germline values: CDR1 MNHEY, CDR2 SMNVEV (reference sequence). CDR3 coding DNA: TGTGCCAGCAGTTTGTCCCTTGCTGGCGGGAGACGCTACGAGCAGTACTTC. Translating gives CASSLSLAGGRRYEQYF.

V gene TRBV20-1 combines with J gene TRBJ2-1; D is perhaps TRBD2 (5 bases). The end of the DNA fits TRBJ2-7 better, so the J call may be wrong. CDR1 is DFQATT and CDR2 is SNEGSKA in the germline V gene (reference sequence). The CDR3 is made up of 13 amino acids. DNA for the CDR3: TGCAGTGCTAGCGGGGTCTCCTACAATGAGCAGTACTTC. This codes for CSASGVSYNEQYF.

The chain uses TRBV12-3 or TRBV12-4 and TRBJ2-1, with D possibly being TRBD1 or TRBD2 (5 bases each). V shed 0 bases and J shed 9 bases, with 9 bases lying between them. The CDR3 contains 13 residues. CDR3 DNA: TGTGCCAGCAGTTTAGCCGGGACGGCTGAGCAGTTCTTC. Protein: CASSLAGTAEQFF.

The CDR3 DNA is TGTGCCAGCAGCCGGGACATAGGTCTTTTTGAGCAGTTCTTC. Its translation: CASSRDIGLFEQFF. The genes are TRBV28 and TRBJ2-1; tentatively, D is TRBD1 (6 bases). The CDR3 totals 14 residues. Deletions cut 6 bases from V and 9 bases from J, with 18 bases between. The germline gives CDR1 MDHEN, CDR2 SYDVKM.